This TCR beta chain was identified in a study of spatial heterogeneity in lung cancer. As for the study in general: Where present, follow-up PBMC were sequenced a median of about two years after resection.

A single record per CDR3 protein comes from TCRdb applying MiXCR to the 5' RACE reads. The sample yields fewer than 60,000 distinct CDR3 sequences, 7.4% seen once. The sample's time point: blood at routine non-recurrence follow-up after resection. Unsorted tumor, nontumor lung tissue or cryopreserved PBMC supplied the whole RNA. With 6 bases removed from V and 0 bases from J, the gap between germline ends came to 16 bases. CDR1 is KGHSH, CDR2 LQKENI, per germline. The CDR3 is 16 amino acids. This clonotype showed up just a few times. Source: PBMCs, taken at follow-up. The clonotype comes from a female donor with early-stage non-small cell lung cancer. This chain joins TRBV18 and TRBJ2-3, with D maybe TRBD2 (7 bases). The CDR3 spells CASSPRGASSTDTQYF. CDR3 nucleotides: TGTGCCAGCTCCCCTCGGGGGGCCTCTAGCACAGATACGCAGTATTTT.